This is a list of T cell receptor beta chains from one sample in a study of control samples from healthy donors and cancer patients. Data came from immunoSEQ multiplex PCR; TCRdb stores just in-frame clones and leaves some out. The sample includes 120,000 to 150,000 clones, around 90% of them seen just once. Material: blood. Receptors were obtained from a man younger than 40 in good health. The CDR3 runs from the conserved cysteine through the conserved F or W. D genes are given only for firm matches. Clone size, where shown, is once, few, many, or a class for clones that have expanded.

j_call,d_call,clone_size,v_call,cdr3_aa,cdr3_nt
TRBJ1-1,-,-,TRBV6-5,CASQGHDTEAFF,TGTGCCAGCCAGGGGCACGACACTGAAGCTTTCTTT
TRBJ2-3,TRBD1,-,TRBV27,CASSSAGTGGTDTQYF,TGTGCCAGCAGTTCGGCCGGGACAGGGGGCACAGATACGCAGTATTTT
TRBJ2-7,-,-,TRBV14,CASRQSASYEQYF,TGTGCCAGCCGACAATCCGCATCCTACGAGCAGTACTTC
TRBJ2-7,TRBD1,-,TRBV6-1,CASSGTGSSYEQYF,TGTGCCAGCTCCGGGACAGGGTCTTCCTACGAGCAGTACTTC
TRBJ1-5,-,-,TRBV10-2,CASSAPGGLRQPQHF,TGCGCCAGCAGTGCCCCTGGAGGGTTACGGCAGCCCCAGCATTTT
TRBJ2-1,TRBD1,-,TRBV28,CASSPGTGSNEQFF,TGTGCCAGCAGCCCCGGGACAGGATCTAATGAGCAGTTCTTC
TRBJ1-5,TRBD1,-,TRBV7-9,CASSPKGTGWNQPQHF,TGTGCCAGCAGCCCAAAAGGGACAGGGTGGAATCAGCCCCAGCATTTT
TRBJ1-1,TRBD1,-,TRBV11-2,CASSSPQTGYIGTEAFF,TGTGCCAGCAGCTCCCCCCAGACAGGGTATATCGGCACTGAAGCTTTCTTT
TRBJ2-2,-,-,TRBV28,CASSWEYTNTGELFF,TGTGCCAGCAGTTGGGAGTATACGAACACCGGGGAGCTGTTTTTT
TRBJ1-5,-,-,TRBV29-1,CSVADSNQPQHF,TGCAGCGTTGCCGATAGCAATCAGCCCCAGCATTTT
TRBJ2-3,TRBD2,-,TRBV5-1,CASSPVRKTSGLTDTQYF,TGCGCCAGCAGCCCCGTCCGCAAGACTAGCGGTCTCACAGATACGCAGTATTTT
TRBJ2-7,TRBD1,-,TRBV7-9,CASSLRRDSFAYEQYF,TGTGCCAGCAGCTTGAGACGGGACAGCTTCGCCTACGAGCAGTACTTC
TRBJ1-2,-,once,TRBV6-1,CASSEPRYYGYTF,TGTGCCAGCAGTGAGCCGAGGTACTATGGCTACACCTTC
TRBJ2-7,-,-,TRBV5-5,CASSSSYPTESYEQYF,TGTGCCAGCAGCTCCAGTTATCCGACAGAATCCTACGAGCAGTACTTC
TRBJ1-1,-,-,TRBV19,CASSTHLRGTEAFF,TGTGCCAGTAGTACCCACCTCAGGGGCACTGAAGCTTTCTTT
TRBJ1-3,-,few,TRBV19,CASSIEGDGNTIYF,TGTGCCAGTAGTATAGAAGGGGACGGAAACACCATATATTTT
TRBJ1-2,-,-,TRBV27,CASSPRGGAYDGYTF,TGTGCCAGCAGTCCTCGGGGGGGAGCCTACGATGGCTACACCTTC
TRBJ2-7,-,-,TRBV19,CASSPGAQGAYEQYF,TGTGCCAGTAGTCCAGGGGCACAGGGAGCCTACGAGCAGTACTTC
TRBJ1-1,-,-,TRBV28,CASSFRGGEAFF,TGTGCCAGCAGTTTCAGGGGAGGTGAAGCTTTCTTT
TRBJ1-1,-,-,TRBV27,CASSFGQASAEAFF,TGTGCCAGCAGTTTTGGGCAGGCATCCGCTGAAGCTTTCTTT
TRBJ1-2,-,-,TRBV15,CATSITRKSYGYTF,TGTGCCACCAGCATCACCAGGAAAAGCTATGGCTACACCTTC
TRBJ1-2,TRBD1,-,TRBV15,CATSRKPEDRGDGYTF,TGTGCCACCAGCAGAAAACCTGAGGACAGGGGAGACGGCTACACCTTC
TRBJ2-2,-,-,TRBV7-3,CASSLGDTGELFF,TGTGCCAGCAGCTTGGGCGACACCGGGGAGCTGTTTTTT
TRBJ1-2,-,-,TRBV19,CASSILQGQSNYGYTF,TGTGCCAGTAGTATCTTACAGGGCCAATCTAACTATGGCTACACCTTC
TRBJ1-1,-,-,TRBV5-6,CASSLGGGNTEAFF,TGTGCCAGCAGCTTGGGGGGCGGTAACACTGAAGCTTTCTTT
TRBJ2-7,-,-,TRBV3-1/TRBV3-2,CASSHGQAPYEQYF,TGTGCCAGCAGCCATGGGCAGGCACCCTACGAGCAGTACTTC
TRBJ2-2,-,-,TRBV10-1,CASSGTRYTGELFF,TGCGCCAGCAGTGGTACAAGATACACCGGGGAGCTGTTTTTT
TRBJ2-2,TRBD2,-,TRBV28,CASTPYRGGAGAGELFF,TGTGCCAGCACCCCCTATAGGGGCGGGGCGGGGGCCGGGGAGCTGTTTTTT
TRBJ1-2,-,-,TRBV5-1,CASSLERYRRSNYYGYTF,TGCGCCAGCAGCTTGGAACGGTACAGGAGATCGAACTACTATGGCTACACCTTC
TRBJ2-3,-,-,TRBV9,CASSVLGGDTQYF,TGTGCCAGCAGCGTCCTAGGAGGGGATACGCAGTATTTT
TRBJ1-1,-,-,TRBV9,CASSVESYGAEAFF,TGTGCCAGCAGCGTAGAATCTTATGGGGCTGAGGCTTTCTTT
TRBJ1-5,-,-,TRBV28,CASKSPWGRDQPQHF,TGTGCCAGCAAGTCCCCATGGGGTCGGGATCAGCCCCAGCATTTT
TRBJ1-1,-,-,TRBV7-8,CASSPGQNTEAFF,TGTGCCAGCAGCCCGGGGCAGAACACTGAAGCTTTCTTT
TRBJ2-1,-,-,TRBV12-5,CASGYPVLQGGEQFF,TGTGCTAGTGGCTATCCCGTACTACAGGGTGGTGAGCAGTTCTTC
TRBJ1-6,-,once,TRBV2,CASSEGWDSYNSPLHF,TGTGCCAGCAGTGAAGGTTGGGACTCCTATAATTCACCCCTCCACTTT
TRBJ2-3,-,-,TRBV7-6,CASSLYQEGTAADTQYF,TGTGCCAGCAGCTTATATCAGGAGGGTACGGCGGCAGATACGCAGTATTTT
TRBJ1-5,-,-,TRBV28,CASSLGQTDSNQPQHF,TGTGCCAGCAGTTTAGGGCAGACTGATAGCAATCAGCCCCAGCATTTT
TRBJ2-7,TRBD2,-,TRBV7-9,CASSPGLAGVEQYF,TGTGCCAGCAGTCCGGGACTAGCGGGGGTCGAGCAGTACTTC
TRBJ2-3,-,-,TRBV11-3,CASSLGQGTDTQYF,TGTGCCAGCAGCTTGGGCCAGGGCACAGATACGCAGTATTTT
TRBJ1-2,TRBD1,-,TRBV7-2,CASTKQGAGGYTF,TGTGCCAGCACTAAACAGGGGGCTGGAGGCTACACCTTC
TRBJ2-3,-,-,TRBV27,CASSYLGAWTDTQYF,TGTGCCAGCAGTTACCTAGGAGCTTGGACAGATACGCAGTATTTT
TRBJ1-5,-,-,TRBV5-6,CASSLAGGNQPQHF,TGTGCCAGCAGCTTGGCCGGGGGGAATCAGCCCCAGCATTTT
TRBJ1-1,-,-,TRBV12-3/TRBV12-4,CASSRRTEAFF,TGTGCCAGCAGTAGGCGTACTGAAGCTTTCTTT
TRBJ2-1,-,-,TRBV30,CAWTVGSAGAVNEQFF,TGTGCCTGGACCGTCGGGTCGGCGGGGGCCGTCAATGAGCAGTTCTTC
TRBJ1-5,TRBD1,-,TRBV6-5,CASKRAGGSNQPQHF,TGTGCCAGCAAGAGGGCAGGGGGTAGCAATCAGCCCCAGCATTTT
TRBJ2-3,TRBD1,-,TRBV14,CASSRGQGRRDTQYF,TGTGCCAGCAGCCGTGGACAGGGGAGAAGAGATACGCAGTATTTT
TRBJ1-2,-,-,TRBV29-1,CSVETGLSGYTF,TGCAGCGTTGAAACGGGGCTCTCTGGCTACACCTTC
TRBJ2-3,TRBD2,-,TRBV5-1,CASSQAGARTDTQYF,TGCGCCAGCAGCCAAGCGGGGGCCCGCACAGATACGCAGTATTTT
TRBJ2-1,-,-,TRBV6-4,CASSDDVNEQFF,TGTGCCAGCAGTGACGATGTCAATGAGCAGTTCTTC
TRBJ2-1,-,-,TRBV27,CASSFGVEQFF,TGTGCCAGCAGTTTCGGCGTTGAGCAGTTCTTC
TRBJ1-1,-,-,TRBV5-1,CASSLEEGRSTEAFF,TGCGCCAGCAGCTTGGAGGAGGGCAGATCCACTGAAGCTTTCTTT
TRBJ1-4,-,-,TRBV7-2,CASSLGTGGGEKLFF,TGTGCCAGCAGCTTAGGGACTGGAGGTGGTGAAAAACTGTTTTTT
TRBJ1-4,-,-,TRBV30,CAWSPQGSLEKLFF,TGTGCCTGGAGCCCACAGGGTTCACTTGAAAAACTGTTTTTT
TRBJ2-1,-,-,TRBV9,CASTATGSSYNEQFF,TGTGCCAGCACCGCAACAGGGAGCTCCTACAATGAGCAGTTCTTC
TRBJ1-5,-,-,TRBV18,CASSPRRDISNQPQHF,TGTGCCAGCTCACCAAGGCGGGATATAAGCAATCAGCCCCAGCATTTT
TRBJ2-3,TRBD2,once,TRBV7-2,CASTLKRGVSTDTQYF,TGTGCCAGCACCTTAAAGCGGGGCGTTAGCACAGATACGCAGTATTTT
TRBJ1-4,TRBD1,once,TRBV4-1,CASSPSGGTDEKLFF,TGCGCCAGCAGCCCCTCGGGAGGGACAGATGAAAAACTGTTTTTT
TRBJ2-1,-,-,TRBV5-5,CASSLGRANEQFF,TGTGCCAGCAGCCTAGGACGGGCAAATGAGCAGTTCTTC
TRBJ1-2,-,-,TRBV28,CASSGIRAILHTF,TGTGCCAGCAGTGGAATCCGGGCCATACTACACACCTTC